These 21 T cell receptor beta chains originate from one sample sequenced in a study of glioma-infiltrating T cells after dendritic cell vaccination. Method: immunoSEQ multiplex PCR; TCRdb's copy keeps in-frame clones and lacks some. The sample gives about 99,000 clones, 81% of which show up once; roughly 12% is in the top ten. The material was blood, obtained before dendritic cell vaccination. All receptors derive from a human donor with glioblastoma.

The V and J genes are TRBV5-1 and TRBJ2-1; a possible D gene is TRBD1 (5 bases). This CDR3 spans 15 amino acids. Germline V CDR1 and CDR2: SGHRS, YFSETQ. V was cut by 4 bases and J by 5 bases, with 16 bases left in between. The CDR3 DNA reads as TGCGCCAGCAGCCTTCACCCTGACAGAAACAATGAGCAGTTCTTC. This sequence encodes CASSLHPDRNNEQFF.

The rearrangement joins TRBV5-1 to TRBJ1-4; unclear D gene. Germline values: CDR1 SGHRS, CDR2 YFSETQ. The CDR3 spans 14 residues. The V end was cut by 0 bases, the J end by 5 bases, with 8 bases between. The CDR3 DNA sequence: TGCGCCAGCAGCTTGGTAGGCAGGAATGAAAAACTGTTTTTT. Its protein is CASSLVGRNEKLFF.

The chain carries TRBV19 and TRBJ1-1; no clear D. V dropped 10 bases and J dropped 1 base, with 10 bases sitting between them. The CDR3 contains 12 residues. Per the germline V gene, CDR1 is LNHDA and CDR2 is SQIVND (reference sequence). CDR3 sequence reads: CATSGPNTEAFF. DNA for the CDR3: TGTGCCACCAGTGGGCCGAACACTGAAGCTTTCTTT.

As concerns this clone: This sample also contains other DNA sequences that code for the same CDR3. J is TRBJ2-7 and V is TRBV19, with 7 bases identical to TRBD1. The germline V gene encodes CDR1 LNHDA and CDR2 SQIVND (reference sequence). CDR3 size: 11 residues. J gave up 7 bases and V 4 bases, and 1 base lay outside the gene matches. CDR3 bases: TGTGCCAGTAGTAAACAGGGGGAGCAGTACTTC. Translating it yields CASSKQGEQYF.

This clone was detected ten times or more. The chain has TRBV25-1 and TRBJ2-2, with TRBD1 identical over 9 bases. Trimming took 4 bases from V and 4 from J; bases not matched to a gene: 4. Germline CDR1 is MGHDK and CDR2 is SYGVNS. The CDR3 spans 15 residues. The CDR3 nucleotides are TGTGCCAGCAGTGCCTGGGACAGGGCCACCGGGGAGCTGTTTTTT. Translation gives CASSAWDRATGELFF.

J is TRBJ1-2 and V is TRBV6-1, with D possibly being TRBD1 (6 bases). The CDR3 covers 15 residues. The V end was cut by 5 bases, the J end by 8 bases, with 21 bases between. The germline gives CDR1 MNHNS, CDR2 SASEGT. The CDR3 here is CASSPRRGAFVGYTF. In DNA form, the CDR3 reads TGTGCCAGCAGTCCCCGACGGGGGGCGTTTGTAGGCTACACCTTC.

The rearrangement links TRBV11-3 to TRBJ2-5; no firm D call. The end of the DNA is better explained by TRBJ2-7, so the J call may be wrong. Germline loops: CDR1 SGHNT, CDR2 YENEEA. The CDR3 loop spans 14 amino acids. The CDR3 sequence: CASSLVGSSYEQYF. In DNA form, the CDR3 reads TGTGCCAGCAGCTTAGTGGGCAGCTCCTACGAGCAGTACTTC.

The rearrangement joins TRBV19 to TRBJ1-1; D might be TRBD1 (5 bases). V lost 3 bases and J 6 bases, leaving 11 bases between the germline ends. CDR1 and CDR2 (germline): LNHDA, SQIVND (reference sequence). The CDR3 has 13 residues. In DNA, the CDR3 is TGTGCCAGTAGTATCCTGGGGCTGGCTGAAGCTTTCTTT. Translating gives CASSILGLAEAFF. Full variable domain (remainder filled in from reference TRBV19 and TRBJ1-1): DGGITQSPKYLFRKEGQNVTLSCEQNLNHDAMYWYRQDPGQGLRLIYYSQIVNDFQKGDIAEGYSVSREKKESFPLTVTSAQKNPTAFYLCASSILGLAEAFFGQGTRLTVV.

This chain connects TRBV27 to TRBJ2-1; 9 bases fit TRBD2. Germline lookup yields CDR1 MNHEY and CDR2 SMNVEV (reference sequence). The CDR3 has 15 amino acids. The ends lost 8 bases at V and 5 bases at J; junction bases unmatched: 10. CDR3 DNA: TGTGCCAGCTATGCCCCCGCGGGGGGGCACAATGAGCAGTTCTTC. It is translated as CASYAPAGGHNEQFF.

V usage is TRBV4-1 and J usage is TRBJ1-2; D ambiguous. Germline V gene sequence: CDR1 MGHRA, CDR2 YSYEKL. Trimming removed 1 base from V and 3 bases from J, with 9 bases in between. This CDR3 region has 14 residues. The CDR3 loop is CASSQVTAYYGYTF. The DNA of the CDR3 is TGCGCCAGCAGCCAAGTCACAGCCTACTATGGCTACACCTTC.

This chain uses TRBV4-1 with TRBJ2-1; D ambiguous. The V and J ends lost 4 bases and 7 bases respectively, with 5 bases between them. The CDR3 runs 11 residues. Germline V gene lookup returns CDR1 MGHRA and CDR2 YSYEKL. The CDR3 region is CASSLSNEQFF. As DNA, the CDR3 is TGCGCCAGCAGCCTCTCGAATGAGCAGTTCTTC.

V gene TRBV7-2 combines with J gene TRBJ2-7; TRBD1 might be the D (6 bases). With 5 bases removed from V and 0 bases from J, the gap between germline ends came to 17 bases. Germline V gives CDR1 SGHTA, CDR2 FQGNSA. This CDR3 has 16 amino acids. The CDR3 DNA reads as TGTGCCAGCAGCCTTCAGTCGACAGGTCCCTCCTACGAGCAGTACTTC. It yields the protein CASSLQSTGPSYEQYF.

CDR3 sequence: CASSKDSGVTGELFF. In DNA form, the CDR3 reads TGCGCCAGCAGCAAAGACAGTGGGGTGACCGGGGAGCTGTTTTTT. This chain links TRBV10-1 with TRBJ2-2; perhaps TRBD1 as D (5 bases). Germline V CDR1 and CDR2: WNHNN, SYGVQD (reference sequence). The CDR3 has 15 residues. V shed 6 bases and J shed 5 bases, with 16 bases lying between them.

This clone was seen only a few times. The J gene is TRBJ2-5, the V gene TRBV10-3; D is perhaps TRBD2 (5 bases). V dropped 3 bases and J dropped 2 bases, with 13 bases sitting between them. CDR3 length: 15 residues. Germline CDR1 ENHRY, CDR2 SYGVKD. The CDR3 DNA reads as TGTGCCATCAGTGAAGATAGAGGGTTGCAAGAGACCCAGTACTTC. It yields the protein CAISEDRGLQETQYF.

The rearrangement uses TRBV29-1 and TRBJ2-2, with 8 nucleotides matching TRBD2. This CDR3 region has 14 residues. Trimming took 6 bases from V and 3 from J; bases not matched to a gene: 6. Looked up from germline, CDR1 is SQVTM and CDR2 is ANQGSEA. The CDR3 nucleotides are TGCAGCGTCGCGGGGGGCCGGGACACCGGGGAGCTGTTTTTT. This codes for CSVAGGRDTGELFF.

The rearrangement uses TRBV6-1 and TRBJ1-2; 7 nucleotides align to TRBD1. CDR1 and CDR2 from the germline V gene are MNHNS and SASEGT. Unmatched junction bases numbered 14, after V lost 8 bases and J lost 5 bases. CDR3 size: 15 residues. Here the CDR3 reads CASGEDRARWYGYTF. For the CDR3, the DNA is TGTGCCAGCGGCGAAGACAGGGCCCGGTGGTATGGCTACACCTTC.

The chain couples TRBV11-3 to TRBJ1-2; the D gene is possibly TRBD1 (6 bases). This CDR3 has 14 amino acids. The germline V gene encodes CDR1 SGHNT and CDR2 YENEEA. V shed 5 bases and J shed 6 bases, with 16 bases lying between them. CDR3 DNA sequence: TGTGCCAGCAGCCCAGTGGGACAAAGGAATGGCTACACCTTC. Translated, it gives CASSPVGQRNGYTF. The variable domain in full, completed from reference TRBV11-3 and TRBJ1-2, reads EAGVVQSPRYKIIEKKQPVAFWCNPISGHNTLYWYLQNLGQGPELLIRYENEEAVDDSQLPKDRFSAERLKGVDSTLKIQPAELGDSAVYLCASSPVGQRNGYTFGSGTRLTVV.

This sequence joins TRBV27 and TRBJ1-5; possible D gene TRBD1, 5 bases. With 6 bases removed from V and 0 bases from J, the gap between germline ends came to 9 bases. Per germline, CDR1 MNHEY and CDR2 SMNVEV (reference sequence). This CDR3 comprises 14 residues. The CDR3 sequence is CASRAGTSNQPQHF. The DNA for the CDR3 is TGTGCCAGCAGGGCGGGGACTAGCAATCAGCCCCAGCATTTT.

This clone was counted between two and nine times. This rearrangement joins TRBV27 to TRBJ1-1; 8 bases are a match to TRBD1. The CDR3 loop spans 12 amino acids. V was pared by 10 bases and J by 1 base, with 2 bases of the junction left unmatched. Germline V CDR1 and CDR2: MNHEY, SMNVEV (reference sequence). The CDR3 DNA is TGTGCCACCGGGACAGGGAACACTGAAGCTTTCTTT. This sequence encodes CATGTGNTEAFF.

The chain joins TRBV6-1 to TRBJ2-2, with 9 bases lining up with TRBD1. Germline V lookup: CDR1 MNHNS, CDR2 SASEGT. The CDR3 is 14 amino acids. With V trimmed by 7 bases and J by 7 bases, 7 bases remained unmatched. The CDR3 loop reads CASIRDRDVGELFF. DNA for the CDR3: TGTGCCAGCATCCGGGACAGGGATGTCGGGGAGCTGTTTTTT.

The chain carries TRBV10-1 and TRBJ2-7, with 13 bases matching TRBD2. The germline V gene encodes CDR1 WNHNN and CDR2 SYGVQD (reference sequence). The CDR3 consists of 15 residues. J gave up 7 bases and V 5 bases, and 8 bases lay outside the gene matches. The CDR3 here is CASSSRTSGGREQYF. The CDR3 DNA follows: TGCGCCAGCAGTTCCCGGACTAGCGGGGGAAGGGAGCAGTACTTC.